A single sample is the source of the 29 T cell receptor beta chains below, sequenced in a study of technical replicates of blood from a handful of donors. Assay: immunoSEQ multiplex PCR; the TCRdb copy retains only in-frame clones and omits some. Among over 65,000 clones listed, over 85% were seen once. Sequenced sample: T cells isolated from PBMCs. These receptors all stem from a human donor in good health.

This chain links TRBV4-1 with TRBJ1-2; D is perhaps TRBD1 (6 bases). V was cut by 2 bases and J by 0 bases, with 19 bases left in between. The CDR3 contains 18 residues. Germline loops: CDR1 MGHRA, CDR2 YSYEKL. In DNA form, the CDR3 reads TGCGCCAGCAGCCAAACATTAGACAGGTTCCCCGCTAACTATGGCTACACCTTC. This sequence encodes CASSQTLDRFPANYGYTF.

The chain employs TRBV6-5 and TRBJ1-4; D unclear. The ends were cut back, 8 bases at V and 5 bases at J, with 18 bases in the middle. Per the germline V gene, CDR1 is MNHEY and CDR2 is SVGAGI. The CDR3 loop spans 15 amino acids. The CDR3 here is CASRHYAVSNEKLFF. The CDR3 nucleotides read TGTGCCAGCCGCCACTATGCGGTATCCAATGAAAAACTGTTTTTT.

The V call is TRBV6-5, the J call TRBJ1-2; D possibly corresponds to TRBD1 (5 bases). V was clipped by 4 bases and J by 4 bases, with 10 bases between them. The CDR3 runs 13 residues. In germline, CDR1 is MNHEY, CDR2 SVGAGI. CDR3 in amino acids: CASSSGGTYGYTF. The CDR3 DNA reads as TGTGCCAGCAGTTCGGGGGGGACCTATGGCTACACCTTC.

The chain combines TRBV18 with TRBJ1-4, with unresolved D. V lost 6 bases and J 2 bases, leaving 16 bases between the germline ends. This CDR3 has 16 residues. Germline values: CDR1 KGHSH, CDR2 LQKENI. The CDR3 is CASSLTPGTTNEKLFF. CDR3 sequence (DNA): TGTGCCAGCTCGCTGACTCCCGGTACGACTAATGAAAAACTGTTTTTT. The full variable domain, rest sourced from reference TRBV18 and TRBJ1-4, is NAGVMQNPRHLVRRRGQEARLRCSPMKGHSHVYWYRQLPEEGLKFMVYLQKENIIDESGMPKERFSAEFPKEGPSILRIQQVVRGDSAAYFCASSLTPGTTNEKLFFGSGTQLSVL.

The chain couples TRBV7-9 to TRBJ2-7; D is perhaps TRBD2 (6 bases). Per germline, CDR1 SEHNR and CDR2 FQNEAQ (reference sequence). The CDR3 loop spans 13 amino acids. V was cut by 5 bases and J by 13 bases, with 21 bases left in between. The CDR3 nucleotides read TGTGCCAGCAGCCCCAAATACCCGGGACTCTCTTACTTC. Translated: CASSPKYPGLSYF.

This chain uses TRBV27 with TRBJ1-6; tentative D call: TRBD1 (5 bases). CDR3 length: 13 residues. V dropped 5 bases and J dropped 5 bases, with 7 bases sitting between them. Germline CDR1 MNHEY, CDR2 SMNVEV (reference sequence). CDR3 region: CASSPTDNSPLHF. The CDR3 region has the DNA TGTGCCAGCAGTCCGACAGATAATTCACCCCTCCACTTT.

V gene TRBV6-1 combines with J gene TRBJ1-2; D gene unclear. V was pared by 0 bases and J by 1 base, with 12 bases between. This CDR3 is built from 16 residues. CDR1 is MNHNS, CDR2 SASEGT, per germline. CDR3 nucleotide sequence: TGTGCCAGCAGTGAAGCAACAATCCAGGTTAACTATGGCTACACCTTC. This gives the protein CASSEATIQVNYGYTF.

The chain joins TRBV19 to TRBJ1-1; TRBD1 agrees at 7 bases. V shed 1 base, J shed 1 base, and the junction held 12 bases outside the gene matches. The CDR3 is 18 residues long. Per germline, CDR1 LNHDA and CDR2 SQIVND (reference sequence). CDR3 in DNA: TGTGCCAGTAGTATAGCCCCCCGGGACAGCGCACAGAACACTGAAGCTTTCTTT. This gives the protein CASSIAPRDSAQNTEAFF.

This sequence joins TRBV4-2 and TRBJ2-7; D is uncertain. CDR3 length equals 14 residues. From germline, CDR1 is LGHNA and CDR2 YNFKEQ. V lost 0 bases and J lost 6, with 12 bases in between. CDR3 sequence reads: CASSQDLGPREQYF. In DNA form, the CDR3 reads TGTGCCAGCAGCCAAGACCTAGGTCCCCGCGAGCAGTACTTC.

This chain connects TRBV5-4 to TRBJ2-5; TRBD2 matches at 16 bases. This CDR3 is built from 18 residues. The germline V gene has CDR1 SGHNT and CDR2 YYREEE (reference sequence). The V and J ends lost 4 bases and 5 bases, in that order; junction bases with no gene match: 11. CDR3: CASSVPGLAGGPQETQYF. DNA for the CDR3: TGTGCCAGCAGCGTACCGGGACTAGCGGGGGGGCCGCAGGAGACCCAGTACTTC. The variable domain in full, with the rest retrieved from reference TRBV5-4 and TRBJ2-5, is ETGVTQSPTHLIKTRGQQVTLRCSSQSGHNTVSWYQQALGQGPQFIFQYYREEENGRGNFPPRFSGLQFPNYSSELNVNALELDDSALYLCASSVPGLAGGPQETQYFGPGTRLLVL.

The J gene is TRBJ1-3, the V gene TRBV2; unclear D gene. V lost 10 bases and J lost 0, with 13 bases in between. Germline CDR1 is SNHLY and CDR2 is FYNNEI. The CDR3 consists of 14 residues. Here the CDR3 reads CATPTESSGNTIYF. CDR3 DNA: TGTGCCACCCCGACGGAGAGCTCTGGAAACACCATATATTTT. Combining the CDR3 with reference TRBV2 and TRBJ1-3 gives the whole variable domain EPEVTQTPSHQVTQMGQEVILRCVPISNHLYFYWYRQILGQKVEFLVSFYNNEISEKSEIFDDQFSVERPDGSNFTLKIRSTKLEDSAMYFCATPTESSGNTIYFGEGSWLTVV.

The chain joins TRBV4-1 to TRBJ2-5; 7 bases line up with TRBD1. In germline, CDR1 is MGHRA, CDR2 YSYEKL. The CDR3 is 15 residues long. The trim removed 4 bases at V and 5 bases at J, leaving 10 bases unmatched. The CDR3 loop is CASSPSSTGDETQYF. CDR3 coding DNA: TGCGCCAGCAGCCCAAGTAGCACAGGGGACGAGACCCAGTACTTC.

V is TRBV7-9 and J is TRBJ1-5, with 11 nucleotides matching TRBD1. J lost 6 bases, V lost 0 bases, and 13 bases had no gene match. The CDR3 extends over 19 amino acids. Per the germline V gene, CDR1 is SEHNR and CDR2 is FQNEAQ (reference sequence). CDR3 protein: CASSLALTKGQGAGQPQHF. CDR3 sequence (DNA): TGTGCCAGCAGCTTAGCACTTACGAAAGGACAGGGGGCGGGTCAGCCCCAGCATTTT.

The chain carries TRBV10-3 and TRBJ2-1; D perhaps matches TRBD1 (5 bases). Germline V CDR1 and CDR2: ENHRY, SYGVKD. V was shortened by 6 bases and J by 2 bases, with 14 bases between the two germline ends. The CDR3 is 15 residues long. The CDR3 is CAIRPNTGAYNEQFF. In DNA form, the CDR3 reads TGTGCCATCAGACCGAATACAGGAGCCTACAATGAGCAGTTCTTC.

DNA of the CDR3: TGCGCCAGCAGCCAGACAGGGGACCGGACTGAAGCTTTCTTT. This gives the protein CASSQTGDRTEAFF. The chain carries TRBV5-1 and TRBJ1-1; 8 positions match TRBD1. Germline CDR1 is SGHRS and CDR2 is YFSETQ. Unmatched junction bases numbered 7, after V lost 4 bases and J lost 5 bases. There are 14 residues in the CDR3.

This chain connects TRBV6-6 to TRBJ1-2; the D gene is possibly TRBD1 (6 bases). Germline CDR1 and CDR2: MNHNY and SVGAGI (reference sequence). The CDR3 spans 13 residues. The ends were cut back, 3 bases at V and 8 bases at J, with 13 bases in the middle. In nucleotides, the CDR3 is TGTGCCAGCAGTTATCAGGGGAACAGGGGCTACACCTTC. This codes for CASSYQGNRGYTF.

Here the CDR3 DNA reads TGTGCCAGCAGCGTAACAGGGTCCAAGCCCATGAACACTGAAGCTTTCTTT. This gives the protein CASSVTGSKPMNTEAFF. The chain couples TRBV9 to TRBJ1-1; maybe TRBD1 (6 bases). Germline values: CDR1 SGDLS, CDR2 YYNGEE. V was clipped by 1 base and J by 0 bases, with 16 bases between them. The CDR3 spans 17 residues.

The chain joins TRBV5-4 to TRBJ2-3, with 7 bases fitting TRBD1. In germline, CDR1 is SGHNT, CDR2 YYREEE (reference sequence). The V gene end was trimmed by 3 bases and the J gene end by 5 bases; junction bases not matched to a gene: 6. The CDR3 is made up of 14 amino acids. CDR3 amino acids: CASSYEGAGDTQYF. DNA for the CDR3: TGTGCCAGCAGCTATGAGGGGGCGGGAGATACGCAGTATTTT.

The chain carries TRBV7-9 and TRBJ2-3; the D gene is possibly TRBD2 (6 bases). The germline gives CDR1 SEHNR, CDR2 FQNEAQ (reference sequence). Trimming took off 5 bases at V and 1 base at J, with 16 bases between the two ends. CDR3 length equals 16 residues. The CDR3 DNA follows: TGTGCCAGCAGCAAGAATCCGGGACTGCGCACAGATACGCAGTATTTT. This codes for CASSKNPGLRTDTQYF.

The chain combines TRBV6-1 with TRBJ1-3; D call uncertain. V was shortened by 3 bases and J by 1 base, with 13 bases between the two germline ends. The CDR3 covers 16 residues. From germline, CDR1 is MNHNS and CDR2 SASEGT. CDR3 nucleotide sequence: TGTGCCAGCAGTGAGAACTTCGGTCGATCTGGAAACACCATATATTTT. Its protein is CASSENFGRSGNTIYF.

The CDR3 spells CASSLDSSYEQYF. The CDR3 DNA reads TGTGCCAGCAGCCTCGACAGTTCCTACGAGCAGTACTTC. This rearrangement joins TRBV7-9 to TRBJ2-7, with TRBD1 as a possible D gene (5 bases). CDR1 and CDR2 (germline): SEHNR, FQNEAQ (reference sequence). The CDR3 extends over 13 amino acids. V was pared by 5 bases and J by 1 base, with 9 bases between.

On this clone: At one boundary the junction diverges from the germline segment, which might be a read error. V is TRBV7-7 and J is TRBJ2-5; 7 positions match TRBD1. Germline V gene sequence: CDR1 SSHAT, CDR2 FNYEAQ (reference sequence). The CDR3 has 13 residues. CDR3 protein: CASSLGQEETQYF. CDR3 nucleotides: TGTGCTAGCAGCCTCGGACAGGAAGAGACCCAGTACTTC.

The genes are TRBV18 and TRBJ2-1, with TRBD2 matching 9 bases. The germline V gene encodes CDR1 KGHSH and CDR2 LQKENI. With V trimmed by 3 bases and J by 0 bases, 9 bases remained unmatched. The CDR3 is 18 residues long. The CDR3 region has the DNA TGTGCCAGCTCACCTACAGCGGGGGGCCTCCTCTCCTACAATGAGCAGTTCTTC. Residues: CASSPTAGGLLSYNEQFF.

V and J are TRBV7-2 and TRBJ1-6; tentative D call: TRBD1 (6 bases). The CDR3 totals 16 residues. Trimming cost V 3 bases and J 5 bases, with 14 bases left between them. CDR1 SGHTA and CDR2 FQGNSA come from the germline V gene. CDR3 protein: CASSFSLEGDNSPLHF. The CDR3 DNA reads TGTGCCAGCAGCTTCTCACTCGAGGGGGATAATTCACCCCTCCACTTT. Variable domain in full (rest from reference TRBV7-2 and TRBJ1-6): GAGVSQSPSNKVTEKGKDVELRCDPISGHTALYWYRQSLGQGLEFLIYFQGNSAPDKSGLPSDRFSAERTGGSVSTLTIQRTQQEDSAVYLCASSFSLEGDNSPLHFGNGTRLTVT.

The chain combines TRBV7-9 with TRBJ2-7, with D possibly matching TRBD1 (5 bases). The germline V gene has CDR1 SEHNR and CDR2 FQNEAQ (reference sequence). CDR3 length: 14 residues. The V end lost 1 base, the J end lost 5 bases, and 12 bases lay between the germline ends. The DNA for the CDR3 is TGTGCCAGCAGCTTAGACTTGCCAGGGAACGAGCAGTACTTC. Translation gives CASSLDLPGNEQYF. The whole variable domain, remainder taken from reference TRBV7-9 and TRBJ2-7, is DTGVSQNPRHKITKRGQNVTFRCDPISEHNRLYWYRQTLGQGPEFLTYFQNEAQLEKSRLLSDRFSAERPKGSFSTLEIQRTEQGDSAMYLCASSLDLPGNEQYFGPGTRLTVT.

The chain has TRBV11-1 and TRBJ2-7, with TRBD1 identical over 11 bases. Germline loops: CDR1 SGHAT, CDR2 FQDESV (reference sequence). Trimming removed 3 bases from V and 2 bases from J; junction bases left unmatched: 6. The CDR3 loop spans 16 amino acids. CDR3 nucleotides: TGTGCCAGCAGCTTCGACCTGGGACAGGGGGCCTACGAGCAGTACTTC. Encoded protein: CASSFDLGQGAYEQYF.

The V and J genes are TRBV5-6 and TRBJ2-5; D unresolved. Germline V gene data show CDR1 as SGHDT and CDR2 as YYEEEE. The germline V and J ends were trimmed by 0 bases and 1 base, with 7 bases remaining between them. The CDR3 runs 14 residues. The CDR3 reads CASSLDRVQETQYF. The CDR3 DNA sequence: TGTGCCAGCAGCTTGGACAGAGTCCAAGAGACCCAGTACTTC.

V and J are TRBV11-2 and TRBJ2-5; 9 nucleotides align to TRBD2. The CDR3 has 15 residues. Per germline, CDR1 SGHAT and CDR2 FQNNGV. J lost 5 bases, V lost 5 bases, and 9 bases had no gene match. In nucleotides, the CDR3 is TGTGCCAGCAGCCATTCTGGCGGGAGGGTGGAGACCCAGTACTTC. Translation gives CASSHSGGRVETQYF.

The rearrangement links TRBV6-5 to TRBJ2-7; no definite D call. Germline V gene lookup returns CDR1 MNHEY and CDR2 SVGAGI. This CDR3 has 12 residues. The ends were cut back, 10 bases at V and 6 bases at J, with 16 bases in the middle. The CDR3 sequence is CATKRGLGEQYF. The CDR3 bases are TGTGCCACCAAACGTGGGCTGGGCGAGCAGTACTTC.